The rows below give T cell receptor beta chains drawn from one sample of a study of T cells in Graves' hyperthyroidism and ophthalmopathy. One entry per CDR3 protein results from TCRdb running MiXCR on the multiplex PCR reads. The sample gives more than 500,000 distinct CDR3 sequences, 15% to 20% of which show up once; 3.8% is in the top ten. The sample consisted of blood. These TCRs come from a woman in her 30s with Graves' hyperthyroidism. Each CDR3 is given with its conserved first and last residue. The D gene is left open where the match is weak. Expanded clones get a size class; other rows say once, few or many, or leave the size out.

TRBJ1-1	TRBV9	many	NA	CASSVTGNTEAFF	TGTGCCAGCAGCGTTACAGGGAACACTGAAGCTTTCTTT
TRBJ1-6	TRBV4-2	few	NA	CASSRERTPGNSPLHF	TGTGCCAGCAGCCGAGAAAGGACCCCCGGGAATTCACCCCTCCACTTT
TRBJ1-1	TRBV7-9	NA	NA	CASSSPPHQNTEAFF	TGTGCCAGCAGCTCCCCCCCGCATCAGAACACTGAAGCTTTCTTT
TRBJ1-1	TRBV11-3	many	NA	CASSWVGGVNTEAFF	TGTGCCAGCAGCTGGGTGGGGGGCGTGAACACTGAAGCTTTCTTT
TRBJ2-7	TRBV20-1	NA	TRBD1	CSAKLSATGIPYEQYF	TGCAGTGCTAAACTCTCCGCGACAGGGATTCCCTACGAGCAGTACTTC
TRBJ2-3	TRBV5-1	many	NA	CASRDSGTQDTQYF	TGCGCCAGCAGAGACTCCGGTACTCAAGATACGCAGTATTTT
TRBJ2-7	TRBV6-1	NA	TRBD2	CASRKGLAGLNEQYF	TGTGCCAGCAGAAAAGGACTAGCGGGGTTAAACGAGCAGTACTTC
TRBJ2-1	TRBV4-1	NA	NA	CASSQGGAGPPYNEQFF	TGCGCCAGCAGCCAGGGGGGGGCGGGACCTCCTTACAATGAGCAGTTCTTC
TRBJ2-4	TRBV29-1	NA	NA	CSVEVNSGAKNIQYF	TGCAGCGTTGAGGTTAACAGCGGGGCCAAAAACATTCAGTACTTC
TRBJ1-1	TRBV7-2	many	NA	CASSPSTVNTEAFF	TGTGCCAGCAGCCCCAGTACAGTGAACACTGAAGCTTTCTTT
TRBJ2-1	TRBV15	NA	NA	CATRETRSSYNEQFF	TGTGCCACCAGGGAGACTCGGAGCTCCTACAATGAGCAGTTCTTC
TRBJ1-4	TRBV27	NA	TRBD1	CASSSYTGALNEKLFF	TGTGCCAGCAGTTCTTATACAGGGGCCTTGAATGAAAAACTGTTTTTT
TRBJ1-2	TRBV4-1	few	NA	CASSQTRDLYGYTF	TGCGCCAGCAGCCAAACGAGGGACCTCTATGGCTACACCTTC
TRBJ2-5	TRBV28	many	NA	CASSFLQRPETQYF	TGTGCCAGCAGTTTTCTGCAAAGGCCGGAGACCCAGTACTTC
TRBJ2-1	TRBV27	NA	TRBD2	CASNSPQTSGSSYNEQFF	TGTGCCAGCAATTCGCCCCAGACTAGCGGAAGCTCCTACAATGAGCAGTTCTTC
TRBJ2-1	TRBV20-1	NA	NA	CSARPTLEQFF	TGCAGTGCTAGACCTACGCTTGAGCAGTTCTTC
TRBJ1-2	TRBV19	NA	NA	CASSIWTHDNYGYTF	TGTGCCAGTAGTATTTGGACACATGATAACTATGGCTACACCTTC
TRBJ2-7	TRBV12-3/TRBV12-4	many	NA	CASSPGPGVYEQYF	TGTGCCAGCAGTCCCGGGCCGGGTGTCTACGAGCAGTACTTC
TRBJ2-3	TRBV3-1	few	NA	CASSQGPGHPPDTQYF	TGTGCCAGCAGCCAAGGCCCGGGACACCCCCCAGATACGCAGTATTTT
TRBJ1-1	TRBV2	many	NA	CASTNPGHQSISEAFF	TGTGCCAGCACGAATCCGGGACACCAATCAATCTCTGAAGCTTTCTTT
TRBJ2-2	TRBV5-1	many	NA	CASSLQRADGELFF	TGCGCCAGCAGCTTGCAACGGGCGGACGGGGAGCTGTTTTTT
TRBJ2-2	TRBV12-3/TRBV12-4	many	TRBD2	CASSSQTSGSTGELFF	TGTGCCAGCAGTTCCCAGACTAGCGGGAGCACCGGGGAGCTGTTTTTT
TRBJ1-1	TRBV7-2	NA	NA	CASSWDMGEDTEAFF	TGTGCCAGCAGCTGGGACATGGGAGAGGACACTGAAGCTTTCTTT
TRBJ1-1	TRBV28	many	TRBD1	CASSLLFGDRGMNTEAFF	TGTGCCAGCAGTTTACTTTTTGGGGACAGGGGCATGAACACTGAAGCTTTCTTT
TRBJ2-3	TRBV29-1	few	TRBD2	CSVPAWTGGSTDTQYF	TGCAGCGTTCCCGCCTGGACGGGAGGTTCTACAGATACGCAGTATTTT